This T cell receptor beta chain was found in a study of T-cell reconstitution after alpha-beta-depleted transplantation in children. General study findings and limits: Expanded graft clones numbering several hundred reportedly gave rise to alpha-beta T cells about two months after transplant.

This clonotype was picked up many times. What it binds is not known. The library targeted TCRbeta and was prepared with unique molecular identifiers. TCRdb re-called the PCR reads with MiXCR, one entry per CDR3 protein. Of 200,000 to 250,000 distinct CDR3 sequences detected, about a tenth appear once; the ten largest clones hold roughly 30%. This clonotype originated in a child under three years old with acute myeloid leukemia, due to receive a stem cell transplant. Specimen: PBMCs, collected before TCRalphabeta/CD19-depleted stem cell transplant.

This CDR3 is CASSFFRVGGSYTF. CDR3 in DNA: TGTGCCAGCAGCTTTTTTAGAGTAGGGGGAAGCTACACCTTC. This sequence joins TRBV7-9 and TRBJ1-2; a weak D match, TRBD1 (6 bases). This CDR3 is 14 amino acids long. Looked up from germline, CDR1 is SEHNR and CDR2 is FQNEAQ (reference sequence). V was pared by 3 bases and J by 9 bases, with 17 bases between.